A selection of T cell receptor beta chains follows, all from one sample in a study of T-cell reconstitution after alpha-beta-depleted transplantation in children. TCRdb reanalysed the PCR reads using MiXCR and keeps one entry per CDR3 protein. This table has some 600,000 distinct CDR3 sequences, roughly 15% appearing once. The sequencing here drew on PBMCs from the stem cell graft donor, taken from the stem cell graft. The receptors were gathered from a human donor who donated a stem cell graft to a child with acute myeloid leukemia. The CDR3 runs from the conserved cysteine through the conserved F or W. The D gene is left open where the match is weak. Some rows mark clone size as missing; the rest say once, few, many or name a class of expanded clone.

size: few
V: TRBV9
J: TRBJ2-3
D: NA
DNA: TGTGCCAGCAGCGTAGACACGGAGCATCTAGCCGGGGGCCCAGATACGCAGTATTTT
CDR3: CASSVDTEHLAGGPDTQYF

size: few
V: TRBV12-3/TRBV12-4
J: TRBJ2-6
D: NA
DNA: TGTGCCAGCAGTTTAGTGGGGGGCGCATCTGGGGCCAACGTCCTGACTTTC
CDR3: CASSLVGGASGANVLTF

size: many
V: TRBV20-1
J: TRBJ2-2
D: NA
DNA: TGCAGTGCTAGGGGGGTTCGCGACACCGGGGAGCTGTTTTTT
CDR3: CSARGVRDTGELFF

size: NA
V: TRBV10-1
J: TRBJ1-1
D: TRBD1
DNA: TGCGCCAGCAGTGAGTCGTTTGGACAGGGGGCCGCGGCTTTCTTT
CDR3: CASSESFGQGAAAFF

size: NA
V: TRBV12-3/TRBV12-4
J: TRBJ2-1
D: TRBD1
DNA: TGTGCCAGCAGCCGCCGGGACAGGGGCATCAATGAGCAGTTCTTC
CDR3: CASSRRDRGINEQFF

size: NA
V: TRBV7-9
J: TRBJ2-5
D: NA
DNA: TGTGCCAGCAGCTTATCGAGGGGGAGAGAGACCCAGTACTTC
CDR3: CASSLSRGRETQYF

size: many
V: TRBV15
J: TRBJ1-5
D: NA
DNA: TGTGCCACCAGCAGCGCGGGCGGCAATCAGCCCCAGCATTTT
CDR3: CATSSAGGNQPQHF

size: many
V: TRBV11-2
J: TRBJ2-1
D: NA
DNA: TGTGCCAGCAGCGTTGGAGCGAATGAGCAGTTCTTC
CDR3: CASSVGANEQFF

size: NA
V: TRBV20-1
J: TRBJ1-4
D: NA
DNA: TGCAGGGGGGCCCTGGGTGAAAAACTGTTTTTT
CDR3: CRGALGEKLFF

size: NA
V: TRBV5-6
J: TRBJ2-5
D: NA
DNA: TGTGCCAGCAGCGGGGAAGAGGGCCAAGAGACCCAGTACTTC
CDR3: CASSGEEGQETQYF

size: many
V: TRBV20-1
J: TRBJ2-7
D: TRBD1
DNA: TGCAGTGCTAGAGCCGGGACAGGGGGCTACGAGCAGTACTTC
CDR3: CSARAGTGGYEQYF

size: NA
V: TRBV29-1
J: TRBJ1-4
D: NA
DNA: TGCAGCGTTGGGCAGGGGCTGACTAATGAAAAACTGTTTTTT
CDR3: CSVGQGLTNEKLFF

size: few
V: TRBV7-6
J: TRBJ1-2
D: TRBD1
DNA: TGTGCCAGCAGCATTCAACCGGGACAGGGGTATGGCTACACCTTC
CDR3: CASSIQPGQGYGYTF

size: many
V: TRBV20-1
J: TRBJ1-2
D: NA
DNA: TGCAATAAAGACCGAGAACGTAACTATGGCTACACCTTC
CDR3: CNKDRERNYGYTF

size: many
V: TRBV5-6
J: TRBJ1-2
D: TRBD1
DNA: TGTGCCAGCAGCTTGGTTGGACAGGGACACTATGGCTACACCTTC
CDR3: CASSLVGQGHYGYTF

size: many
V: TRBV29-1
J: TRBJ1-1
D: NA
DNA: TGCAGCGTTGCGCAGACCATGAACACTGAAGCTTTCTTT
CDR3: CSVAQTMNTEAFF

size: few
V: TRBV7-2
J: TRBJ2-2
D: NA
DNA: TGTGCCAGCAGCTTAACACCGGAGCTGTTTTTT
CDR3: CASSLTPELFF

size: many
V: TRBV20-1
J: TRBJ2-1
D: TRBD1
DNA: TGCAGTCCTCTCGGGGACAGTTCCTACAATGAGCAGTTCTTC
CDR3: CSPLGDSSYNEQFF

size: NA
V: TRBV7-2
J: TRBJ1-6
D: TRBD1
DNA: TGTGCCTGGAGACAGGGGTCGAATTCACCCCTCCACTTT
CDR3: CAWRQGSNSPLHF

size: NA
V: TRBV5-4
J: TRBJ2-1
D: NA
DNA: TGTGCCAGCAGCTCAGGGCTATACAATGGTGAGCAGTTCTTC
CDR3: CASSSGLYNGEQFF

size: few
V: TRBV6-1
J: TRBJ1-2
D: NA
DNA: TGTGCCAGCAGCCGCCGAGGGGCCTATGGCTACACCTTC
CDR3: CASSRRGAYGYTF

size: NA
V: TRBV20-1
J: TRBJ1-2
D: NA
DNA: TGCAGTGCTAGTACAGAGAGTGGCTACACCTTC
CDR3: CSASTESGYTF

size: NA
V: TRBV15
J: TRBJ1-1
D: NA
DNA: TGTGCCACCAGCAGAGCGGCAGGGTTGAACACTGAAGCTTTCTTT
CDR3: CATSRAAGLNTEAFF

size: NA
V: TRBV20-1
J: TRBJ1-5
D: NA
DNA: TGCAGTGCCTCGGACCTGGGTAGTACCAATCAGCCCCAGCATTTT
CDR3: CSASDLGSTNQPQHF

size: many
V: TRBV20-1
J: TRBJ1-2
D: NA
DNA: TGCAGTGCTAGTAGACTAGAAGGCTACACCTTC
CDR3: CSASRLEGYTF

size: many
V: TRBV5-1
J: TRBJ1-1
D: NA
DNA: TGCGCCAGCAGCTTTCGATCTCATACCAACACTGAAGCTTTCTTT
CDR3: CASSFRSHTNTEAFF

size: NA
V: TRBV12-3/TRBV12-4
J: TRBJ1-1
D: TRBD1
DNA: TGTGCCAGCCAATTAAGACAGGGGGATGAAGCTTTCTTT
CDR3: CASQLRQGDEAFF

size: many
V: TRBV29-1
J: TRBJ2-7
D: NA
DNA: TGCAGCGTTGATATGGCCGGGGACGAGCAGTACTTC
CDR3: CSVDMAGDEQYF